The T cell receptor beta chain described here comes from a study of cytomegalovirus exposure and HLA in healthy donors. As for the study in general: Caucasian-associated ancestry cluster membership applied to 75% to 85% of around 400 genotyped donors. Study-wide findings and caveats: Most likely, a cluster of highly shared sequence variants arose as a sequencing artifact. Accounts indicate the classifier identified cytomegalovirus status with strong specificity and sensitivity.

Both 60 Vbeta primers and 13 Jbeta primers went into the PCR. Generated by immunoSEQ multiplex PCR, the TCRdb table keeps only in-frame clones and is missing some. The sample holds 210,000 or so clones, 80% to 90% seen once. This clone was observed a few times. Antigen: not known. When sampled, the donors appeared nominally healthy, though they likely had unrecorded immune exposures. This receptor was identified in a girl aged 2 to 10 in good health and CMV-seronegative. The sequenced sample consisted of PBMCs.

This chain's CDR3 is CASMAQGSGNIQYF. CDR3 sequence (DNA): TGCGCCAGCATGGCGCAGGGGTCAGGAAACATTCAGTACTTC. The chain employs TRBV5-1 and TRBJ2-4; weak D call: TRBD1 (6 bases). CDR1 and CDR2 from the germline V gene are SGHRS and YFSETQ. Between the trimmed V and J ends, which lost 6 bases and 6 bases, there was a span of 16 bases. The CDR3 spans 14 residues.